A selection of T cell receptor beta chains follows, all from one sample in a study of T-cell memory formation after mild COVID-19. TCRdb independently ran MiXCR on the 5' RACE reads; one entry per CDR3 protein. This sample has about 350,000 distinct CDR3 sequences, with roughly 14% found just once. Specimen: PBMCs or a T cell subset sorted from them (not recorded which). All receptors derive from a man aged 18 to 30 who had mild COVID-19 (a few samples of this study predate the infection). Cell type and time point are not known. CDR3s include the opening cysteine and the closing phenylalanine or tryptophan. D genes are given only for firm matches. Not every row has a clone size; where given, it reads once, few, many or a size class.

cdr3_nt: TGCGCCAGCAGCCTAGCCTCGGGGACGACGAACTATGGCTACACCTTC
cdr3_aa: CASSLASGTTNYGYTF
v_call: TRBV4-1
d_call: NA
clone_size: NA
cdr3_length: 16
j_call: TRBJ1-2

cdr3_nt: TGTGCCAGCAGACCCCTTACACAGAGCAGGCAGTATTTT
cdr3_aa: CASRPLTQSRQYF
v_call: TRBV2
d_call: NA
clone_size: NA
cdr3_length: 13
j_call: TRBJ2-3

cdr3_nt: TGTGCCAGCAGCGCCTTCCCCGGGGCCAACGTCCTGACTTTC
cdr3_aa: CASSAFPGANVLTF
v_call: TRBV13
d_call: NA
clone_size: NA
cdr3_length: 14
j_call: TRBJ2-6

cdr3_nt: TGCGCCAGCAGCTTAGACAGGGGGGACATTCAGTACTTC
cdr3_aa: CASSLDRGDIQYF
v_call: TRBV5-1
d_call: TRBD1
clone_size: many
cdr3_length: 13
j_call: TRBJ2-4

cdr3_nt: TGTGCCATCAGTACGATGGACAGAAGCTCCTACAATGAGCAGTTCTTC
cdr3_aa: CAISTMDRSSYNEQFF
v_call: TRBV10-3
d_call: NA
clone_size: NA
cdr3_length: 16
j_call: TRBJ2-1

cdr3_nt: TGTGCCAGCAGCTCTTCGGCGACCCAGTACTTC
cdr3_aa: CASSSSATQYF
v_call: TRBV7-2
d_call: NA
clone_size: few
cdr3_length: 11
j_call: TRBJ2-5

cdr3_nt: TGTGCCAGCAGCTTAGTGGCAGGGTGGACGAACACCATATATTTT
cdr3_aa: CASSLVAGWTNTIYF
v_call: TRBV7-2
d_call: NA
clone_size: few
cdr3_length: 15
j_call: TRBJ1-3

cdr3_nt: TGCGCCAGCCCGAAGACAGGGTTCCCCTACGAGCAGTACTTC
cdr3_aa: CASPKTGFPYEQYF
v_call: TRBV23-1
d_call: TRBD1
clone_size: NA
cdr3_length: 14
j_call: TRBJ2-7

cdr3_nt: TGTGCCAGCAGTTACTCGGGCACCAAAAACATTCAGTACTTC
cdr3_aa: CASSYSGTKNIQYF
v_call: TRBV6-5
d_call: NA
clone_size: many
cdr3_length: 14
j_call: TRBJ2-4

cdr3_nt: TGTGCCAGCAGCTTGTCCCCGGGGGGGCATAATGAGCAGTTCTTC
cdr3_aa: CASSLSPGGHNEQFF
v_call: TRBV5-6
d_call: TRBD2
clone_size: many
cdr3_length: 15
j_call: TRBJ2-1

cdr3_nt: TGTGCCAGTAGTACGGACAGGGCGGGGGCAGATACGCAGTATTTT
cdr3_aa: CASSTDRAGADTQYF
v_call: TRBV19
d_call: NA
clone_size: few
cdr3_length: 15
j_call: TRBJ2-3

cdr3_nt: TGCGCCAGCAGCCAAGATGTTATCCGCGGGGGCACTGAAGCTTTCTTT
cdr3_aa: CASSQDVIRGGTEAFF
v_call: TRBV4-3
d_call: NA
clone_size: NA
cdr3_length: 16
j_call: TRBJ1-1

cdr3_nt: TGTGCCAGCAGCTTAGCGTTAGCCGGGGCAGATACGCAGTATTTT
cdr3_aa: CASSLALAGADTQYF
v_call: TRBV7-2
d_call: NA
clone_size: few
cdr3_length: 15
j_call: TRBJ2-3

cdr3_nt: TGTGCCAGCAGTTACAGCGGCAAGGGACATACGCAGTATTTT
cdr3_aa: CASSYSGKGHTQYF
v_call: TRBV6-5
d_call: NA
clone_size: NA
cdr3_length: 14
j_call: TRBJ2-3

cdr3_nt: TGTGCCAGCAGCAAAAGATCCGGGGAGCTGTTTTTT
cdr3_aa: CASSKRSGELFF
v_call: TRBV7-2
d_call: NA
clone_size: NA
cdr3_length: 12
j_call: TRBJ2-2

cdr3_nt: TGCGCCAGCAGGACCGGGACCGGAGGGGGGCAGTTCTTC
cdr3_aa: CASRTGTGGGQFF
v_call: TRBV5-1
d_call: NA
clone_size: NA
cdr3_length: 13
j_call: TRBJ2-1

cdr3_nt: TGTGCCAGCAGCCCTAGACAGGGGGGCTCTAACACTGAAGCTTTCTTT
cdr3_aa: CASSPRQGGSNTEAFF
v_call: TRBV7-2
d_call: TRBD1
clone_size: NA
cdr3_length: 16
j_call: TRBJ1-1

cdr3_nt: TGTGCCAGCAGCCGCGGACAGGGCTTAAATGAAAAACTGTTTTTT
cdr3_aa: CASSRGQGLNEKLFF
v_call: TRBV5-5
d_call: TRBD1
clone_size: NA
cdr3_length: 15
j_call: TRBJ1-4

cdr3_nt: TGCGCCAGCAGTGAGTTGAGCATAGCCAAAAACATTCAGTACTTC
cdr3_aa: CASSELSIAKNIQYF
v_call: TRBV10-2
d_call: NA
clone_size: few
cdr3_length: 15
j_call: TRBJ2-4

cdr3_nt: TGTGCCGTCCCCGCCGGGCATACTGAAGCTTTCTTT
cdr3_aa: CAVPAGHTEAFF
v_call: TRBV6-1
d_call: NA
clone_size: few
cdr3_length: 12
j_call: TRBJ1-1

cdr3_nt: TGCAGTGCTGATATGGGGGCAGATACGCAGTATTTT
cdr3_aa: CSADMGADTQYF
v_call: TRBV20-1
d_call: NA
clone_size: few
cdr3_length: 12
j_call: TRBJ2-3

cdr3_nt: TGTGCCATCGGTGGCTACGAGCAGTACTTC
cdr3_aa: CAIGGYEQYF
v_call: TRBV11-2
d_call: NA
clone_size: few
cdr3_length: 10
j_call: TRBJ2-7

cdr3_nt: TGCGCCAGCAGCCCCTCCAAGGCAGTCTCCTACGAGCAGTACTTC
cdr3_aa: CASSPSKAVSYEQYF
v_call: TRBV4-1
d_call: NA
clone_size: few
cdr3_length: 15
j_call: TRBJ2-7

cdr3_nt: TGTGCCAGCAGCCAAAAAACCGGGACAACCTATAATTCACCCCTCCACTTT
cdr3_aa: CASSQKTGTTYNSPLHF
v_call: TRBV4-2
d_call: NA
clone_size: NA
cdr3_length: 17
j_call: TRBJ1-6

cdr3_nt: TGCGCCAGCAGCTCCCAGGGGAACTACAATGAGCAGTTCTTC
cdr3_aa: CASSSQGNYNEQFF
v_call: TRBV5-1
d_call: NA
clone_size: NA
cdr3_length: 14
j_call: TRBJ2-1

cdr3_nt: TGCAGTGCTAGACCCGGGGGGACGTTCACAGATACGCAGTATTTT
cdr3_aa: CSARPGGTFTDTQYF
v_call: TRBV20-1
d_call: TRBD2
clone_size: NA
cdr3_length: 15
j_call: TRBJ2-3

cdr3_nt: TGTGCCAGCAGCTTGTCTTCAGGGGGCGGTGGCACTGAAGCTTTCTTT
cdr3_aa: CASSLSSGGGGTEAFF
v_call: TRBV5-6
d_call: TRBD1
clone_size: few
cdr3_length: 16
j_call: TRBJ1-1

cdr3_nt: TGCGCCAGCAGCTCCGGGACCCTGGATTCACCCCTCCACTTT
cdr3_aa: CASSSGTLDSPLHF
v_call: TRBV5-1
d_call: NA
clone_size: NA
cdr3_length: 14
j_call: TRBJ1-6

cdr3_nt: TGTGCCAGCAGCCAAGAGGCCCCAGGAGCTGTGGGGAAGCTGTTTTTT
cdr3_aa: CASSQEAPGAVGKLFF
v_call: TRBV3-1
d_call: NA
clone_size: NA
cdr3_length: 16
j_call: TRBJ2-2

cdr3_nt: TGCGCCAGCAGCCCTCCGGTTGCTAGTATAAAGACCCAGTACTTC
cdr3_aa: CASSPPVASIKTQYF
v_call: TRBV5-1
d_call: NA
clone_size: few
cdr3_length: 15
j_call: TRBJ2-5

cdr3_nt: TGTGCCAGCAGCCAAGAATGGGGTGCAGGCACAGATACGCAGTATTTT
cdr3_aa: CASSQEWGAGTDTQYF
v_call: TRBV3-1
d_call: NA
clone_size: few
cdr3_length: 16
j_call: TRBJ2-3

cdr3_nt: TGTGCCAGCAGCCAAGGGGCAGGGGGCGGCGAGCAGTACTTC
cdr3_aa: CASSQGAGGGEQYF
v_call: TRBV3-1
d_call: TRBD1
clone_size: few
cdr3_length: 14
j_call: TRBJ2-7

cdr3_nt: TGTGCCATCAGTGAGTCAGGGGTGGCCTATGGCTACACCTTC
cdr3_aa: CAISESGVAYGYTF
v_call: TRBV10-3
d_call: NA
clone_size: few
cdr3_length: 14
j_call: TRBJ1-2

cdr3_nt: TGCGCCAGCAGTGAGCACCGGGGACTGGGGACTGAAGCTTTCTTT
cdr3_aa: CASSEHRGLGTEAFF
v_call: TRBV10-2
d_call: NA
clone_size: NA
cdr3_length: 15
j_call: TRBJ1-1

cdr3_nt: TGTGCCAGCAGTTTGGTAGGGACAGGGGGCGAAAAACTGTTTTTT
cdr3_aa: CASSLVGTGGEKLFF
v_call: TRBV12-3/TRBV12-4
d_call: TRBD1
clone_size: few
cdr3_length: 15
j_call: TRBJ1-4

cdr3_nt: TGCGCCAGCAGCCAAGCACCTGGGGGCTACAATGAGCAGTTCTTC
cdr3_aa: CASSQAPGGYNEQFF
v_call: TRBV4-1
d_call: NA
clone_size: many
cdr3_length: 15
j_call: TRBJ2-1

cdr3_nt: TGTGCCAGCAACTCCCCCCGACAGGGCGACCAAGAGACCCAGTACTTC
cdr3_aa: CASNSPRQGDQETQYF
v_call: TRBV6-6
d_call: TRBD1
clone_size: NA
cdr3_length: 16
j_call: TRBJ2-5

cdr3_nt: TGTGCCAGCAGCAGAGGGGGCGGGTTGGAGACCCAGTACTTC
cdr3_aa: CASSRGGGLETQYF
v_call: TRBV7-6
d_call: TRBD1
clone_size: few
cdr3_length: 14
j_call: TRBJ2-5

cdr3_nt: TGTGCCAGCAGAGCGAGACACGGGGACACCATATATTTT
cdr3_aa: CASRARHGDTIYF
v_call: TRBV9
d_call: NA
clone_size: NA
cdr3_length: 13
j_call: TRBJ1-3

cdr3_nt: TGTGCCAGCAGCTTAGGGACCACGCGGGGGGGCCCCAAGACCCAGTACTTC
cdr3_aa: CASSLGTTRGGPKTQYF
v_call: TRBV7-3
d_call: TRBD2
clone_size: NA
cdr3_length: 17
j_call: TRBJ2-5

cdr3_nt: TGTGCCAGCAGCTTAGGGTTCGGGGAGAACACTGAAGCTTTCTTT
cdr3_aa: CASSLGFGENTEAFF
v_call: TRBV7-9
d_call: NA
clone_size: many
cdr3_length: 15
j_call: TRBJ1-1

cdr3_nt: TGTGCCAGCAGTTTATTAGCGGGGTTCGCAAAGACCCAGTACTTC
cdr3_aa: CASSLLAGFAKTQYF
v_call: TRBV12-3/TRBV12-4
d_call: TRBD2
clone_size: many
cdr3_length: 15
j_call: TRBJ2-5

cdr3_nt: TGTGCCGTCCGACAGGGGACCACTGAAGCTTTCTTT
cdr3_aa: CAVRQGTTEAFF
v_call: TRBV30
d_call: TRBD1
clone_size: NA
cdr3_length: 12
j_call: TRBJ1-1

cdr3_nt: TGCAGTGCTGCACAAGGTACTAGCGGGGACAATGAGCAGTTCTTC
cdr3_aa: CSAAQGTSGDNEQFF
v_call: TRBV20-1
d_call: TRBD2
clone_size: many
cdr3_length: 15
j_call: TRBJ2-1

cdr3_nt: TGCGCCAGCAGCCCGGAGGGGAACACAGATACGCAGTATTTT
cdr3_aa: CASSPEGNTDTQYF
v_call: TRBV5-1
d_call: NA
clone_size: few
cdr3_length: 14
j_call: TRBJ2-3

cdr3_nt: TGTGCCAGCAGCTATTCCGGGACGCGAGGAAACACCATATATTTT
cdr3_aa: CASSYSGTRGNTIYF
v_call: TRBV3-1
d_call: NA
clone_size: few
cdr3_length: 15
j_call: TRBJ1-3